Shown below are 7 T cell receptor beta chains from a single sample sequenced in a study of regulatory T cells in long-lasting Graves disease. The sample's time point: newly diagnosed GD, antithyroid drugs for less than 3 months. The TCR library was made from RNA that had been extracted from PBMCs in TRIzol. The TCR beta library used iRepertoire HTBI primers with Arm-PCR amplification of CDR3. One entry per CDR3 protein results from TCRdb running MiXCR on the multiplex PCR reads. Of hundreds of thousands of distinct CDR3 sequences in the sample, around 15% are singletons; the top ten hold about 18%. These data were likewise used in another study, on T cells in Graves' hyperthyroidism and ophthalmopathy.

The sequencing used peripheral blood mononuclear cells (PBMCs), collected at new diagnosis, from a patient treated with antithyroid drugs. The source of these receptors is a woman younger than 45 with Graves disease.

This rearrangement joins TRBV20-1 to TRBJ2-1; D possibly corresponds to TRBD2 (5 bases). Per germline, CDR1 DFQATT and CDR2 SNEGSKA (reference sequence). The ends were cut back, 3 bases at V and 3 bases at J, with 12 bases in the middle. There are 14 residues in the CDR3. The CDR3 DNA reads TGCAGTGCTAGCGTCAGCGGTGACTACAATGAGCAGTTCTTC. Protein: CSASVSGDYNEQFF.

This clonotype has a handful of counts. The CDR3 DNA reads as TGTGCCAGCAGCTTTACGGGACAGGAAAAGTTCTTC. Its protein product is CASSFTGQEKFF. This chain links TRBV11-2 with TRBJ2-1; 8 positions agree with TRBD1. Germline CDR1 reads SGHAT; CDR2 reads FQNNGV. The V and J ends lost 3 bases and 14 bases, in that order; junction bases with no gene match: 6. The length of the CDR3 is 12 residues.

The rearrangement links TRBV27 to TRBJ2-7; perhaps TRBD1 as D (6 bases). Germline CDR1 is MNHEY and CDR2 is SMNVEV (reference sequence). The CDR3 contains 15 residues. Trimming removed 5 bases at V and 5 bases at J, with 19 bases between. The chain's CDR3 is CASSPGARPTNEQYF. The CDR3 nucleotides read TGTGCCAGCAGTCCAGGGGCGCGACCCACCAACGAGCAGTACTTC.

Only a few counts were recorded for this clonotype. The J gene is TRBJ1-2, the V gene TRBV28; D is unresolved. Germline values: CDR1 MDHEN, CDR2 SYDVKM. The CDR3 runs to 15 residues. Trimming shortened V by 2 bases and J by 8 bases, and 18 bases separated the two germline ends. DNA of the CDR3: TGTGCCAGCAGTTTAGGCCAATTTAGGAGTAACGGCTACACCTTC. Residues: CASSLGQFRSNGYTF.

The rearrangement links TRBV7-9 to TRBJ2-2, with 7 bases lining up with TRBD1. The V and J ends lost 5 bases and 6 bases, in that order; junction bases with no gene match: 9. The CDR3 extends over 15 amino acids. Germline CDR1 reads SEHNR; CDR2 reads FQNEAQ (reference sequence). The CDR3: CASSRDRVSPGELFF. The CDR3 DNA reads TGTGCCAGCAGCCGCGACAGGGTTTCGCCCGGGGAGCTGTTTTTT.

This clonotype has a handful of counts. CDR3 in DNA: TGTGCCAGCTCACCTGGTGCTGGAACGGGACTCAGAGAGACCCAGTACTTC. Translation: CASSPGAGTGLRETQYF. This chain joins TRBV18 and TRBJ2-5, with D perhaps TRBD2 (6 bases). V dropped 3 bases and J dropped 4 bases, with 21 bases sitting between them. Germline assignment: CDR1 KGHSH and CDR2 LQKENI. CDR3 length equals 17 residues. The full variable domain, in which reference TRBV18 and TRBJ2-5 provide the parts outside the CDR3, is NAGVMQNPRHLVRRRGQEARLRCSPMKGHSHVYWYRQLPEEGLKFMVYLQKENIIDESGMPKERFSAEFPKEGPSILRIQQVVRGDSAAYFCASSPGAGTGLRETQYFGPGTRLLVL.

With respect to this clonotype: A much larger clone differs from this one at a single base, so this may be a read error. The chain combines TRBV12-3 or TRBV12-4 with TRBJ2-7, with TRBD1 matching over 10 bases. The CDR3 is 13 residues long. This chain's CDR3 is CAIAPGQGYEQHF. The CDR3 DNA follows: TGTGCCATCGCCCCGGGACAGGGGTACGAGCAGCACTTC.